These 8 T cell receptor beta chains share one sample of origin, sequenced in a study of tumor-infiltrating lymphocytes in localized non-small cell lung cancer (dated by TCRdb to the early 2020s). Libraries came from the immunoSEQ multiplex PCR assay. The source is immuneACCESS, and TCRdb retained only in-frame sequences with V and J called. Part of the clones is not carried over; for the studies checked, unresolved V genes explain less than half of this, and the remainder is unexplained. A total of fewer than 15,000 clones appear in this sample, roughly 70% of them only once. Jointly, the top ten make up 9.5% to 12% of the sample. Sequenced material: uninvolved lung tissue not adjacent to the tumor. Receptors were obtained from a human donor with non-small cell lung cancer.

This clone was picked up a small number of times. The genes are TRBV5-1 and TRBJ2-1; possible D gene TRBD1, 5 bases. Per the germline V gene, CDR1 is SGHRS and CDR2 is YFSETQ. Trimming took off 2 bases at V and 9 bases at J, with 9 bases between the two ends. CDR3 length: 12 amino acids. The CDR3 DNA is TGCGCCAGCAGCTTCCAGGGCGGTGAGCAGTTCTTC. Its translation is CASSFQGGEQFF.

The chain employs TRBV7-9 and TRBJ1-5; D perhaps matches TRBD1 (6 bases). The CDR3 has 15 residues. CDR1 SEHNR and CDR2 FQNEAQ come from the germline V gene (reference sequence). Trimming left V 1 base short and J 3 bases short, with 10 bases between. The CDR3 loop is CASSLGQANNQPQHF. Here the CDR3 DNA reads TGTGCCAGCAGCTTAGGACAGGCGAACAATCAGCCCCAGCATTTT.

This clone is medium-sized within its sample. V and J are TRBV12-5 and TRBJ2-7; TRBD2 agrees at 12 bases. The length of the CDR3 is 18 residues. CDR1 and CDR2 from the germline V gene are LGHNT and FRNRAP. The junction had 8 bases not matched to a gene; V was cut back by 2 bases and J by 0 bases. Here the CDR3 DNA reads TGTGCTAGTGGTTTGAAGACTAGCGGGGGCCGTAGCTCCTACGAGCAGTACTTC. Amino acid sequence: CASGLKTSGGRSSYEQYF.

V is TRBV27 and J is TRBJ1-6; 7 nucleotides match TRBD1. In germline, CDR1 is MNHEY, CDR2 SMNVEV (reference sequence). Trimming took 5 bases from V and 7 from J; bases not matched to a gene: 8. The CDR3 is 15 amino acids. This CDR3 is CASSPTGTANSPLHF. As DNA, the CDR3 is TGTGCCAGCAGTCCGACCGGGACAGCAAATTCACCCCTCCACTTT.

The CDR3 protein is CASSLPSGWNTYNEQFF. For the CDR3, the DNA is TGTGCCAGCAGCTTACCTAGCGGGTGGAATACGTATAATGAGCAGTTCTTC. This chain joins TRBV5-6 and TRBJ2-1, with 8 nucleotides matching TRBD2. Trimming cost V 2 bases and J 7 bases; bases outside gene matches: 14. Looked up from germline, CDR1 is SGHDT and CDR2 is YYEEEE. The length of the CDR3 is 17 residues.

The chain links TRBV25-1 to TRBJ2-7; either TRBD1 or TRBD2 may fit D (5 bases each). Trimming removed 0 bases at V and 5 bases at J, with 17 bases between. The CDR3 contains 16 residues. Germline CDR1 is MGHDK and CDR2 is SYGVNS. CDR3 DNA sequence: TGTGCCAGCAGTGAATATGCTTGGGGGTTACACCACGAGCAGTACTTC. Amino acids: CASSEYAWGLHHEQYF.

V gene TRBV7-2 combines with J gene TRBJ1-2; D unresolved. CDR3 length equals 12 residues. Germline V lookup: CDR1 SGHTA, CDR2 FQGNSA. V gave up 4 bases and J gave up 8 bases, with 11 bases separating them. CDR3 loop: CASSSNSLGYTF. In DNA, the CDR3 is TGTGCCAGCAGCTCAAATAGTCTGGGCTACACCTTC.

The chain recombines TRBV2 with TRBJ2-4; 8 bases agree with TRBD1. The germline V gene has CDR1 SNHLY and CDR2 FYNNEI. The CDR3 has 16 amino acids. V was clipped by 4 bases and J by 0 bases; unmatched bases: 5. The CDR3 is CASSGGTGLAKNIQYF. The DNA of the CDR3 is TGTGCCAGCAGTGGGGGGACAGGTCTAGCCAAAAACATTCAGTACTTC.